The 13 T cell receptor beta chains presented below share a single source sample, sequenced in a study of CD8 T cells in Susac syndrome. About 0.5 to 1 ug RNA was reverse transcribed with random hexamers. TCRdb re-derived calls from the immunoSEQ multiplex PCR reads in MiXCR, one entry per CDR3 protein. The sample has about 140,000 distinct CDR3 sequences, 95% seen once. The source material was CD4+ T cells from PBMCs. Receptor source: a human donor with Susac syndrome.

This clonotype has just one count. This chain joins TRBV4-2 and TRBJ2-1, with D possibly being TRBD2 (6 bases). The CDR3 is 17 amino acids. Germline values: CDR1 LGHNA, CDR2 YNFKEQ. The V and J ends lost 3 bases and 1 base respectively, with 16 bases between them. CDR3 in DNA: TGTGCCAGCAGCCACAGTACGGGAGCGAATTCCTACAATGAGCAGTTCTTC. It is translated as CASSHSTGANSYNEQFF.

This chain links TRBV20-1 with TRBJ1-2; 9 bases are a match to TRBD1. Germline assignment: CDR1 DFQATT and CDR2 SNEGSKA (reference sequence). V lost 3 bases to trimming and J lost 4 bases; unmatched junction nucleotides: 9. The CDR3 totals 15 residues. The DNA for the CDR3 is TGCAGTGCTAGCTCCAGGGACAGGGTACCCTATGGCTACACCTTC. As protein: CSASSRDRVPYGYTF.

The gene calls are TRBV6-1 and TRBJ2-5, with D tentatively TRBD2 (6 bases). The length of the CDR3 is 15 residues. Looked up from germline, CDR1 is MNHNS and CDR2 is SASEGT. Trimming left V 3 bases short and J 1 base short, with 12 bases between. CDR3 residues: CASSDLRELQETQYF. CDR3 nucleotides: TGTGCCAGCAGTGACCTCCGGGAGCTCCAAGAGACCCAGTACTTC.

This chain links TRBV5-6 with TRBJ2-1, with TRBD2 as a possible D gene (6 bases). In germline, CDR1 is SGHDT, CDR2 YYEEEE. Trimming removed 2 bases at V and 8 bases at J, with 17 bases between. The CDR3 totals 15 residues. The CDR3 DNA reads as TGTGCCAGCAGCTTTGATTCCGGGGGAGGAGATGAGCAGTTCTTC. This sequence encodes CASSFDSGGGDEQFF.

The chain joins TRBV7-2 to TRBJ2-7; 10 nucleotides match TRBD2. Germline-derived CDR1 and CDR2 are SGHTA and FQGNSA. Trimming at V came to 2 bases and at J to 5 bases, leaving 6 bases not matched to a gene. This CDR3 has 15 amino acids. The CDR3 protein is CASSLMGTSENEQYF. CDR3 bases: TGTGCCAGCAGCTTAATGGGGACTAGCGAGAACGAGCAGTACTTC.

This clonotype was observed a single time. V is TRBV12-3 or TRBV12-4 and J is TRBJ2-7; 9 bases match TRBD1. V was clipped by 6 bases and J by 2 bases; unmatched bases: 8. The CDR3 spans 15 residues. This chain's CDR3 is CASSPGGQGPYEQYF. CDR3 in DNA: TGTGCCAGCAGCCCCGGGGGACAGGGTCCCTACGAGCAGTACTTC.

The chain carries TRBV30 and TRBJ2-5; no clear D. The V gene's germline CDR1 is GTSNPN and CDR2 SVGIG (reference sequence). The CDR3 contains 12 residues. Between the trimmed V and J ends, which lost 2 bases and 5 bases, there was a span of 9 bases. The CDR3 protein is CAWSLKRETQYF. The CDR3 region has the DNA TGTGCCTGGAGTCTCAAAAGGGAGACCCAGTACTTC.

The gene calls are TRBV30 and TRBJ1-2; no reliable D call. Germline lookup yields CDR1 GTSNPN and CDR2 SVGIG (reference sequence). V dropped 0 bases and J dropped 8 bases, with 13 bases sitting between them. The CDR3 totals 13 residues. The CDR3: CAWSVRARRGYTF. The DNA for the CDR3 is TGTGCCTGGAGTGTACGGGCCCGGCGGGGCTACACCTTC.

The CDR3 nucleotides are TGTGCCAGCAGCTTGATGTCGGGGCTCATGAACACTGAAGCTTTCTTT. It specifies CASSLMSGLMNTEAFF. The V gene is TRBV11-2, the J gene TRBJ1-1; a weak D match, TRBD1 (5 bases). CDR1 is SGHAT and CDR2 is FQNNGV in the germline V gene. V was trimmed by 3 bases and J by 0 bases, leaving 14 bases between them. The CDR3 extends over 16 amino acids.

The V and J genes are TRBV12-3 or TRBV12-4 and TRBJ1-1; no definite D call. The CDR3 covers 14 residues. V lost 1 base and J lost 1, with 7 bases in between. The CDR3 here is CASSLGHRNTEAFF. As DNA, the CDR3 is TGTGCCAGCAGTTTAGGCCACAGGAACACTGAAGCTTTCTTT.

The chain joins TRBV7-2 to TRBJ2-1, with TRBD2 matching over 14 bases. Germline CDR1 SGHTA, CDR2 FQGNSA. Trimming cost V 7 bases and J 4 bases; bases outside gene matches: 6. This CDR3 contains 16 residues. CDR3 residues: CASIDRTSGGYNEQFF. Here the CDR3 DNA reads TGTGCCAGCATCGACCGGACTAGCGGGGGGTACAATGAGCAGTTCTTC.

The CDR3 here is CASSLVVAGNYEQYF. CDR3 sequence (DNA): TGTGCCAGCAGCTTAGTGGTAGCGGGGAATTACGAGCAGTACTTC. This chain connects TRBV7-9 to TRBJ2-7; 8 bases are shared with TRBD2. In germline, CDR1 is SEHNR, CDR2 FQNEAQ (reference sequence). This CDR3 is 15 amino acids long. The V and J ends lost 1 base and 4 bases, in that order; junction bases with no gene match: 6.

This chain links TRBV7-9 with TRBJ2-1; TRBD1 aligns across 7 bases. The CDR3 is 17 amino acids. The V segment lost 5 bases and the J segment 4 bases; nucleotides outside the gene matches: 14. CDR1 is SEHNR, CDR2 FQNEAQ, per germline (reference sequence). The CDR3 DNA reads TGTGCCAGCAGCGCAGACAGGGACGAGGTGGGTTACAATGAGCAGTTCTTC. It translates to CASSADRDEVGYNEQFF. The full variable domain, completed using reference TRBV7-9 and TRBJ2-1, is DTGVSQNPRHKITKRGQNVTFRCDPISEHNRLYWYRQTLGQGPEFLTYFQNEAQLEKSRLLSDRFSAERPKGSFSTLEIQRTEQGDSAMYLCASSADRDEVGYNEQFFGPGTRLTVL.